The clone carrying this T cell receptor beta chain came up a few times. These data originate in a study of blood T cells in healthy people across ages. From germline, CDR1 is LGHNA and CDR2 YNFKEQ. The V and J ends lost 0 bases and 5 bases respectively, with 13 bases between them. This CDR3 region has 16 residues. PCR was performed a second time for 7 to 11 cycles using a sample-barcoded 5' primer and a J-beta primer mix. TCRdb re-called the 5' RACE reads through MiXCR, storing one row per CDR3 protein. The sample lists approximately 800,000 distinct CDR3 sequences; around 25% were seen once. Separately, the same data were catalogued under a study of T cells of mothers and their children.

The sequenced sample was blood. The receptor was isolated from a boy between 5 and 17 years old in good health. This chain links TRBV4-2 with TRBJ2-2, with D perhaps matching TRBD1 (6 bases). The CDR3 sequence is CASSQEGTPGTGELFF. CDR3 bases: TGTGCCAGCAGCCAAGAAGGGACACCAGGGACCGGGGAGCTGTTTTTT.